The source of this T cell receptor beta chain is a study of T cells in localized non-small cell lung cancer (dated by TCRdb to the early 2020s). Looking at the study overall: Comparing tumors with uninvolved tumor-adjacent lungs, the study looked at the T cell repertoires of around 250 patients with early-stage NSCLC. The cohort comprised approximately 240 treatment-naïve NSCLC patients with resected, localized lung tumors. Of the NSCLC patients, around 130 were male and about a hundred were female, and the mean age was about 69 years. Paper-wide results and their limitations: Because the study design was exploratory, TCR variables were selected using unadjusted p-values without false-discovery rate correction. A median of approximately 53 of the top 100 tumor clones turned up in the paired uninvolved adjacent lung, and approximately 30 of those clones also ranked among the top 100 of that same adjacent lung. Higher blood T cell density associated with longer overall survival, while higher adjacent-lung clonality associated with shorter survival. Uninvolved tumor-adjacent lung showed the highest T cell clonality, higher than tumor, which suggests more focused antigenic responses in the uninvolved tumor-adjacent lung. Multi-region tumor sequencing was not performed, so intratumor heterogeneity could not be excluded.

At diagnosis, peripheral blood, uninvolved tumor-adjacent lung and tumor were collected and stored as a combination of fresh-frozen and FFPE material. For TCR repertoire profiling, the blood samples were analyzed as peripheral blood mononuclear cells. Ends trimmed: V by 2 bases, J by 4 bases; bases unmatched to a gene: 2. The CDR3, from cysteine to phenylalanine, totals 15 residues. This entry keeps only the CDR3 DNA: 45 bases, framed from base 1. The germline V gene (reference sequence) gives CDR1 as MNHEY and CDR2 as SMNVEV. Points on this clone: Its antigen is still unknown. Base-call qualities are not available, and no considerably larger clone is one nucleotide away.

TCR beta CDR3 regions were sequenced from DNA using the immunoSEQ Assay. Per the source publication's procedure: T cell density was computed as TCR beta template counts normalized to usable DNA estimated by amplifying housekeeping genes. Using the preseqR package, richness was estimated by extrapolating to 120,000 templates for tissue samples and 400,000 templates for PBMC samples. Clonality was defined by subtracting Pielou's evenness from one. Differential abundance testing on productive amino-acid clonotypes, with a minimum total count of 5 and an alpha of 0.1, was used to identify tissue-enriched TCRs. The Jaccard Index and the Morisita Overlap Index were used to measure repertoire overlap between compartments. GLIPH clustered TCR beta CDR3s with public tetramer-defined viral CDR3s; viral motifs required at least three viral sequences plus V-gene enrichment. Sourced from immuneACCESS, this table was stored by TCRdb with only in-frame sequences that have V and J called. A share of the clones is absent; for the studies checked, an unresolved V gene accounts for under half, and the remainder has no known explanation. V, J and clone size are those of that table, while D and trimming were read from the DNA. The sample table records approximately 57,000 clones; 86% of these occur just once. Approximately 5.2% of the sample rests with the top ten.

The clonotype originates from a woman between 35 and 70 years old with stage I lung adenocarcinoma. The starting material was peripheral blood, obtained before any cancer treatment. Recombination connected TRBV27 to TRBJ2-1, and 10 bases in between align with TRBD2. CDR3 region: CASSLLAGVYNEQFF. The DNA reads TGTGCCAGCAGTTTACTAGCGGGGGTTTACAATGAGCAGTTCTTC.